This T cell receptor beta chain is drawn from a study of blood T cell repertoires in COVID-19. Study overall: Spain, Italy and the United States supplied samples that represented acute and convalescent COVID-19.

Recruitment covered some 25 US areas and drew participants whose ages spanned roughly 18 to 89 years. Participants reported their clinical history, and cohort assignment relied on those reports. Authors' analysis steps: Estimated nucleated cell counts came from reference gene primer amplification. Using immunoSEQ multiplex PCR, the repertoire was profiled, and TCRdb retains in-frame clones only, with some absent. The V and J calls and clone size come from that table; D and trimming were worked out from the DNA. This sample has roughly 260,000 clones, with under 95% found just once. CDR3 size: 13 residues. Trimming stripped 2 bases from V and 2 bases from J, with 7 bases between. CDR1 KGHSH and CDR2 LQKENI come from the germline V gene.

The clonotype originates from a woman aged 18 to 35 who had recovered from COVID-19. The V gene is TRBV18, the J gene TRBJ2-7, with D perhaps TRBD1 (6 bases). What was sequenced was PBMCs or T cells enriched from blood (not recorded which). CDR3 region: CASSPGQPYEQYF. As DNA, the CDR3 is TGTGCCAGCTCACCAGGACAGCCCTACGAGCAGTACTTC.